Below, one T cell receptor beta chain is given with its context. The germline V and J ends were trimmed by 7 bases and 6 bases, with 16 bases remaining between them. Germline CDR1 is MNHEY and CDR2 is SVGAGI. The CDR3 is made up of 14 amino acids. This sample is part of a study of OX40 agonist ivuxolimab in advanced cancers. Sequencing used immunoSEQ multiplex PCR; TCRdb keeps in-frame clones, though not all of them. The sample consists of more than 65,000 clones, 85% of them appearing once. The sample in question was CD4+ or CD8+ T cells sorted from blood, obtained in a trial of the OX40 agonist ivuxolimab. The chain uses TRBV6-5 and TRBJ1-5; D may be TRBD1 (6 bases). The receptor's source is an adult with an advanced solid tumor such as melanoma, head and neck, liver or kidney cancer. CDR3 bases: TGTGCCAGCACCCCGTCGAGGGGGACTCAGCCCCAGCATTTT. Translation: CASTPSRGTQPQHF.